A single sample is the source of the 18 T cell receptor beta chains below, sequenced in a study of blood T cell repertoires in COVID-19. The method was immunoSEQ multiplex PCR; TCRdb's version includes in-frame clones alone and lacks a portion of them. The table records roughly 260,000 clones, roughly 90% of them present only once. The material sequenced was peripheral blood. The receptors were sampled from a woman aged 45-60 years who had recovered from COVID-19.

The chain links TRBV7-9 to TRBJ1-2, with 7 nucleotides matching TRBD1. Germline V CDR1 and CDR2: SEHNR, FQNEAQ (reference sequence). CDR3 length: 17 residues. V was clipped by 0 bases and J by 6 bases; unmatched bases: 13. In DNA, the CDR3 is TGTGCCAGCAGCTTAGCCGGAGGGGGCGCTGGGGAGAATGGCTACACCTTC. Its protein product is CASSLAGGGAGENGYTF.

V gene TRBV30 combines with J gene TRBJ1-2, with 9 nucleotides matching TRBD1. V lost 5 bases to trimming and J lost 8 bases; unmatched junction nucleotides: 9. The CDR3 sequence is 13 residues long. Germline V lookup: CDR1 GTSNPN, CDR2 SVGIG (reference sequence). CDR3 sequence: CAWGAGTGYGYTF. CDR3 coding DNA: TGTGCCTGGGGGGCCGGGACAGGGTACGGCTACACCTTC. The entire variable domain, with the rest obtained from reference TRBV30 and TRBJ1-2, is as follows: SQTIHQWPATLVQPVGSPLSLECTVEGTSNPNLYWYRQAAGRGLQLLFYSVGIGQISSEVPQNLSASRPQDRQFILSSKKLLLSDSGFYLCAWGAGTGYGYTFGSGTRLTVV.

V usage is TRBV5-1 and J usage is TRBJ2-5, with D tentatively TRBD2 (6 bases). Trimming removed 4 bases from V and 4 bases from J, with 17 bases in between. CDR1 and CDR2 (germline): SGHRS, YFSETQ. The CDR3 loop spans 15 amino acids. DNA for the CDR3: TGCGCCAGCAGCCTAGACCCGGGGCGGGGAGAGACCCAGTACTTC. Amino acid sequence: CASSLDPGRGETQYF.

This chain connects TRBV3-1 (or the pseudogene TRBV3-2) to TRBJ2-3; 9 bases map to TRBD2. The CDR3 is 14 residues long. The germline CDR1 and CDR2 sequences are LGHDT and YNNKEL (reference sequence). V dropped 8 bases and J dropped 1; count of bases not matched to a gene: 4. This chain's CDR3 is CASSRTSGTDTQYF. The CDR3 coding sequence is TGTGCCAGCTCAAGGACTAGCGGCACAGATACGCAGTATTTT.

V and J are TRBV27 and TRBJ1-2, with D possibly TRBD1 on 6 matching bases. Germline loops: CDR1 MNHEY, CDR2 SMNVEV (reference sequence). The CDR3 is 14 residues long. The ends were cut back, 5 bases at V and 0 bases at J, with 10 bases in the middle. As DNA, the CDR3 is TGTGCCAGCAGTAGGACAGCTACTAACTATGGCTACACCTTC. The encoded protein is CASSRTATNYGYTF.

This chain links TRBV7-2 with TRBJ2-5, with a possible D match to TRBD2 (5 bases). Germline V CDR1 and CDR2: SGHTA, FQGNSA. The CDR3 consists of 15 residues. Trimming shortened V by 4 bases and J by 5 bases, and 17 bases separated the two germline ends. CDR3 region: CASSSPGIFLETQYF. The CDR3 coding sequence is TGTGCCAGCAGCTCCCCCGGGATCTTCTTGGAGACCCAGTACTTC.

This clone was seen a single time. CDR3 in DNA: TGTGCCAGCAGCTCCGGGAACCACCCTCTTGGAGATACGCAGTATTTT. Translated, it gives CASSSGNHPLGDTQYF. This chain uses TRBV7-2 with TRBJ2-3; possibly TRBD2 for D (5 bases). Trimming removed 4 bases at V and 5 bases at J, with 19 bases between. This CDR3 spans 16 amino acids. Germline values: CDR1 SGHTA, CDR2 FQGNSA.

The V call is TRBV6-5, the J call TRBJ1-6, with TRBD1 as a possible D gene (5 bases). The CDR3 runs to 15 residues. Germline CDR1 is MNHEY and CDR2 is SVGAGI. Trimming pared 6 bases from V and 7 bases from J, leaving 16 bases between. The CDR3 loop is CASSQGRHGNSPLHF. CDR3 coding DNA: TGTGCCAGCAGCCAGGGCCGACATGGCAATTCACCCCTCCACTTT.

V is TRBV7-2 and J is TRBJ1-1; tentative D call: TRBD1 (6 bases). The V gene lost 5 bases and the J gene lost 5 bases, with 15 bases spanning the gap. In germline, CDR1 is SGHTA, CDR2 FQGNSA. CDR3 length equals 14 residues. The CDR3 DNA reads TGTGCCAGCAGCATCAGGGGCTTTGGGACTGAAGCTTTCTTT. Translation gives CASSIRGFGTEAFF.

This rearrangement joins TRBV9 to TRBJ2-7; weak D call: TRBD1 (5 bases). CDR1 and CDR2 from the germline V gene are SGDLS and YYNGEE. V gave up 0 bases and J gave up 7 bases, with 14 bases separating them. The CDR3 has 14 residues. This CDR3 reads CASSVAVGVGEQYF. DNA for the CDR3: TGTGCCAGCAGCGTAGCTGTAGGGGTGGGGGAGCAGTACTTC.

This clone has just one count. The chain has TRBV28 and TRBJ1-2; 9 nucleotides align to TRBD1. Germline loops: CDR1 MDHEN, CDR2 SYDVKM. The CDR3 length is 15 residues. The ends lost 5 bases at V and 7 bases at J; junction bases unmatched: 11. CDR3 residues: CASSRAGTGPGGYTF. The CDR3, as DNA: TGTGCCAGCAGTCGGGCGGGGACAGGGCCGGGTGGCTACACCTTC.

V is TRBV30 and J is TRBJ2-3, with TRBD2 matching 14 bases. The CDR3 is 19 residues long. The ends lost 2 bases at V and 0 bases at J; junction bases unmatched: 10. In germline, CDR1 is GTSNPN, CDR2 SVGIG (reference sequence). CDR3 DNA sequence: TGTGCCTGGAGTCGCGGACTAGCGGGGGGTCCAGCTAGCACAGATACGCAGTATTTT. Protein: CAWSRGLAGGPASTDTQYF. The full variable domain, completed using reference TRBV30 and TRBJ2-3, is SQTIHQWPATLVQPVGSPLSLECTVEGTSNPNLYWYRQAAGRGLQLLFYSVGIGQISSEVPQNLSASRPQDRQFILSSKKLLLSDSGFYLCAWSRGLAGGPASTDTQYFGPGTRLTVL.

The chain is built from TRBV7-8 and TRBJ2-5; no reliable D call. The CDR3 has 13 residues. Trimming pared 5 bases from V and 1 base from J, leaving 8 bases between. The V gene's germline CDR1 is SGHVS and CDR2 FQNEAQ. The CDR3 loop is CASSATGQETQYF. The CDR3 DNA sequence: TGTGCCAGCAGCGCCACGGGCCAAGAGACCCAGTACTTC.

This chain uses TRBV6-2 or TRBV6-3 with TRBJ1-2; tentatively, D is TRBD1 (5 bases). The CDR3 runs 18 residues. Germline V gene data show CDR1 as MNHEY and CDR2 as SVGEGT. Trimming took 0 bases from V and 4 from J, leaving 21 bases between them. Written as DNA, the CDR3 is TGTGCCAGCAGTTACTCCCACCTGAAGCCGGGGGTGAGCTATGGCTACACCTTC. It encodes CASSYSHLKPGVSYGYTF.

A few counts support this clone. The chain has TRBV10-1 and TRBJ1-6; 7 bases agree with TRBD1. Germline V gives CDR1 WNHNN, CDR2 SYGVQD (reference sequence). The CDR3 has 17 residues. The trim removed 5 bases at V and 9 bases at J, leaving 16 bases unmatched. The CDR3 DNA is TGCGCCAGCAGTTTCCTTGGGACAGACCATTTTGGTTCACCCCTCCACTTT. It is translated as CASSFLGTDHFGSPLHF.

A note on this clone: This CDR3 is also generated by other DNA sequences in the sample. V is TRBV14 and J is TRBJ2-2, with 7 nucleotides matching TRBD1. The CDR3 sequence is 14 residues long. CDR1 and CDR2 (germline): SGHDN, FVKESK. V was clipped by 4 bases and J by 7 bases; unmatched bases: 6. The DNA of the CDR3 is TGTGCCAGCAGCCCGACAGGGTTGGGCGGGGAGCTGTTTTTT. Amino acids: CASSPTGLGGELFF.

The chain couples TRBV5-8 to TRBJ1-6; the match to TRBD1 covers 7 bases. Looked up from germline, CDR1 is SGHTS and CDR2 is YDEGEE. V was pared by 4 bases and J by 6 bases, with 4 bases of the junction left unmatched. The CDR3 runs to 14 residues. The CDR3 loop reads CASSQGDLNSPLHF. For the CDR3, the DNA is TGTGCCAGCAGCCAGGGGGACCTTAATTCACCCCTCCACTTT.

V is TRBV5-1 and J is TRBJ1-3, with a tentative D call TRBD1 (5 bases). Germline V CDR1 and CDR2: SGHRS, YFSETQ. The CDR3 totals 14 residues. V lost 4 bases, J lost 7 bases, and 15 bases lay in between. The chain's CDR3 is CASSATGRLNTIYF. The CDR3 region has the DNA TGCGCCAGCAGCGCCACAGGACGTCTTAACACCATATATTTT.